Listed below are T cell receptor beta chains from one sample, sequenced in a study of regulatory T cells in long-lasting Graves disease. TCRdb passed the multiplex PCR reads through MiXCR, listing each CDR3 protein once. Among roughly 560,000 distinct CDR3 sequences listed, 12% were seen once. This sample was also put to use in a study of T cells in Graves' hyperthyroidism and ophthalmopathy.

The sample consisted of peripheral blood mononuclear cells (PBMCs), taken at new diagnosis, from a patient treated with antithyroid drugs. These receptors were collected from a woman aged 25 to 45 with Graves disease. Each CDR3 is given with its conserved first and last residue. A D gene is named only where the DNA matches it firmly. Clone size is not always given. Where it is, it says once, few, many or a class for expanded clones.

j_gene | v_gene | d_gene | abundance | CDR3nt | CDR3aa
TRBJ2-3 | TRBV5-1 | TRBD2 | . | TGCGCCAGCAGCCTTCGACTAGCGGGAGGGCCGAGCACAGATACGCAGTATTTT | CASSLRLAGGPSTDTQYF
TRBJ2-1 | TRBV28 | TRBD2 | many | TGTGCCAGCAGGAGGATAGCGGGAATCCGTGAGCAGTTCTTC | CASRRIAGIREQFF
TRBJ1-4 | TRBV4-1 | . | many | TGCGCCAGCAGCCTACGGGATGGGGAAAAACTGTTTTTT | CASSLRDGEKLFF
TRBJ2-1 | TRBV12-3/TRBV12-4 | TRBD2 | . | TGTGCCAGCAGTAGATATAGCGGGAGGGCGGGTGAGCAGTTCTTC | CASSRYSGRAGEQFF
TRBJ2-1 | TRBV10-3 | TRBD2 | many | TGTGCCATCAGGAGCGGGACTAGCGGGATACGTGAGCAGTTCTTC | CAIRSGTSGIREQFF
TRBJ1-5 | TRBV27 | TRBD1 | many | TGTGCCAGCAGTTTGGGGGGACAGACCGTGGAGCCCCAGCATTTT | CASSLGGQTVEPQHF
TRBJ2-1 | TRBV20-1 | TRBD1 | many | TGCAGTGCTAGTGACCCCGGGACAGGGGGTTTTAATGAGCAGTTCTTC | CSASDPGTGGFNEQFF
TRBJ2-5 | TRBV6-2/TRBV6-3 | . | many | TGTGCCAGCAGCCGTGCTAGCACCTCCCGGGAGACCCAGTACTTC | CASSRASTSRETQYF
TRBJ1-1 | TRBV29-1 | . | . | TGCAGCGTGGGGGGAGGGGGAACGACTGAAGCTTTCTTT | CSVGGGGTTEAFF
TRBJ1-3 | TRBV10-3 | TRBD1 | few | TGTGCCATCAGTGACCCGGGGACAGCGACTGGAAACACCATATATTTT | CAISDPGTATGNTIYF
TRBJ2-7 | TRBV7-2 | TRBD2 | few | TGTGCCAGCAGCCCCCCCGGTAGCGGGAGGGCCGAGCAGTACTTC | CASSPPGSGRAEQYF
TRBJ2-5 | TRBV10-2 | . | few | TGCGCCAGCAGCGCAACAGGGGAGACCCAGTACTTC | CASSATGETQYF
TRBJ2-1 | TRBV4-3 | TRBD2 | . | TGCGCCAGCAGCCAACTAGCGGGGGGGCTCTACAATGAGCAGTTCTTC | CASSQLAGGLYNEQFF
TRBJ1-1 | TRBV19 | . | many | TGTGCCAGTAGTATAGTAGGGGGGAACACTGAAGCTTTCTTT | CASSIVGGNTEAFF
TRBJ2-5 | TRBV9 | . | few | TGTGCCAGCAGCGTCGGAGATGGGGTAGGAGAGACCCAGTACTTC | CASSVGDGVGETQYF
TRBJ2-1 | TRBV7-2 | TRBD1 | many | TGTGCCAGCAGCCGGACCGGGACAGGGGTCTACAATGAGCAGTTCTTC | CASSRTGTGVYNEQFF
TRBJ1-5 | TRBV20-1 | TRBD1 | few | TGCAGTGCTAGAGCACTAGACAGGGGAGGGGCCAATCAGCCCCAGCATTTT | CSARALDRGGANQPQHF
TRBJ2-7 | TRBV18 | . | . | TGTGCCAGCTCAAGGGCTGCACAGGGAAACCGCTGGGCCGGGAACGAGCAGTACTTC | CASSRAAQGNRWAGNEQYF
TRBJ2-5 | TRBV11-2 | . | . | TGTGCCAGCAGCTTAAGCGTCGGACCCTGGGGTACCCAGTACTTC | CASSLSVGPWGTQYF
TRBJ1-4 | TRBV12-5 | . | many | TGTGCTATAACCCTTAAGGGAGGGGTTAATGAAAAACTGTTTTTT | CAITLKGGVNEKLFF
TRBJ1-6 | TRBV7-9 | TRBD1 | . | TGTGCCAGCAGCGTGACAGGGGTTGGTGATTCACCCCTCCACTTT | CASSVTGVGDSPLHF
TRBJ2-5 | TRBV5-6 | TRBD2 | . | TGTGCCAGCAGCGAACTAGCGGGAGGGCCGTTCGAGACCCAGTACTTC | CASSELAGGPFETQYF
TRBJ1-5 | TRBV10-2 | . | . | TGCGCCAGCAGTGAGAATGGGGGGAGCAATCAGCCCCAGCATTTT | CASSENGGSNQPQHF
TRBJ2-1 | TRBV9 | . | few | TGTGCCAGCAGCGTAAGAGGCCCCCAGAGCTCCTACAATGAGCAGTTCTTC | CASSVRGPQSSYNEQFF
TRBJ2-7 | TRBV11-2 | . | many | TGTGCCAGCAGCTTGATTTCGCAGTCGACCTACGAGCAGTACTTC | CASSLISQSTYEQYF
TRBJ2-5 | TRBV12-3/TRBV12-4 | TRBD2 | many | TGTGCCAGCAGCCAACGGACTAGGGAGACCCAGTACTTC | CASSQRTRETQYF
TRBJ1-1 | TRBV29-1 | . | many | TGCAGCGTTGAAGGAGGGGAAGCTTTCTTT | CSVEGGEAFF
TRBJ1-1 | TRBV19 | . | many | TGTGCCAGTAGTATAGATCTCAGGGCGAGGGACACTGAAGCTTTCTTT | CASSIDLRARDTEAFF
TRBJ1-1 | TRBV3-1 | . | many | TGTGCCAGCAGCCGAGGCGCAGGTATAACTGAAGCTTTCTTT | CASSRGAGITEAFF
TRBJ2-2 | TRBV24-1 | . | few | TGTGCCACAGCGGACAGTACGAACACCGGGGAGCTGTTTTTT | CATADSTNTGELFF
TRBJ2-7 | TRBV7-9 | . | many | TGTGCCAGCAGCTTAGCTGAGGCCCCCTACGAGCAGTACTTC | CASSLAEAPYEQYF
TRBJ2-2 | TRBV11-3 | . | . | TGTGCCAGCAGGGACTCACCAAACACCGGGGAGCTGTTTTTT | CASRDSPNTGELFF
TRBJ1-4 | TRBV6-1 | . | few | TGTGCCAGCAGTGGTCGTCAGCGGACGGTAGAAAAACTGTTTTTT | CASSGRQRTVEKLFF
TRBJ1-2 | TRBV6-5 | TRBD1 | many | TGTGCCAGCAGTTACTCGATTTCTACGAGGGGGCGACGGAACTATGGCTACACCTTC | CASSYSISTRGRRNYGYTF
TRBJ1-2 | TRBV7-9 | . | many | TGTGCCAGCGGACGGACCGACTATGGCTACACCTTC | CASGRTDYGYTF
TRBJ2-1 | TRBV27 | TRBD1 | many | TGTGCCAGCAGGTCGGACAGGGCCCGAGCCTACAATGAGCAGTTCTTC | CASRSDRARAYNEQFF
TRBJ2-1 | TRBV20-1 | . | . | TGCAGTGCTAGAGGGGATGGGAAAGCGGGCTCCTACAATGAGCAGTTCTTC | CSARGDGKAGSYNEQFF
TRBJ2-1 | TRBV6-1 | TRBD2 | many | TGTGCCAGCAGTCCTATAGCGGGGAAAGAGCAGTTCTTC | CASSPIAGKEQFF
TRBJ1-2 | TRBV5-5 | TRBD1 | few | TGTGCCAGCAGCTTGGCCCCTAATACAGGGGTGAGCTATGGCTACACCTTC | CASSLAPNTGVSYGYTF
TRBJ2-1 | TRBV7-8 | TRBD2 | . | TGTGCCAGCAGCTTAGCGCCGCGCGGGAGTAATTACAATGAGCAGTTCTTC | CASSLAPRGSNYNEQFF
TRBJ1-5 | TRBV19 | . | many | TGTGCCAGTAGTATAGACCCCGGGACATTCAGGTTTGGCAATCAGCCCCAGCATTTT | CASSIDPGTFRFGNQPQHF
TRBJ1-4 | TRBV18 | . | few | TGTGCCAGCTCACCACAGGGCCGAAGGGAAAAACTGTTTTTT | CASSPQGRREKLFF
TRBJ2-7 | TRBV2 | . | many | TGTGCCAGCAGCTCCAGACTAGTAGGAAACGAGCAGTACTTC | CASSSRLVGNEQYF
TRBJ2-2 | TRBV5-1 | TRBD2 | few | TGCGCCAGCAGCTTGTTTGGCGGGAGAGACACCGGGGAGCTGTTTTTT | CASSLFGGRDTGELFF
TRBJ2-3 | TRBV18 | . | many | TGTGCCAGCAGCCCCCTAAGCACAGATACGCAGTATTTT | CASSPLSTDTQYF
TRBJ1-1 | TRBV11-1 | TRBD1 | many | TGTGCCAGCAGCTTACGCCGGGACAGAATGAACACTGGAGCTTTCTTT | CASSLRRDRMNTGAFF
TRBJ2-1 | TRBV28 | TRBD2 | many | TGTGCCAGCAGTCCCTCACTAGCGGGAATCGATGAGCAGTTCTTC | CASSPSLAGIDEQFF
TRBJ1-2 | TRBV7-9 | . | few | TGTGCCAGCAGCTTAGTACCGAAAGACAGAAACTATGGCTACACCTTC | CASSLVPKDRNYGYTF